The 14 T cell receptor beta chains reported below all come from one sample, sequenced in a study of blood T cell repertoires in COVID-19. Measured with immunoSEQ multiplex PCR; TCRdb has only the in-frame clones, and not every one. There are about 190,000 clones in the sample; roughly 80% occur only once, and 13% lies in the top ten. Sequenced sample: peripheral blood. The receptors derive from a man over 45 who had recovered from COVID-19.

The chain carries TRBV4-2 and TRBJ2-1; 11 nucleotides align to TRBD2. J gave up 2 bases and V 9 bases, and 9 bases lay outside the gene matches. This CDR3 has 16 amino acids. Germline values: CDR1 LGHNA, CDR2 YNFKEQ. In nucleotides, the CDR3 is TGTGCCAGTCGACCTAGCGGGAGGTCAACCTACAATGAGCAGTTCTTC. Translation: CASRPSGRSTYNEQFF.

This sequence joins TRBV5-4 and TRBJ1-1; possibly TRBD1 for D (6 bases). Between the trimmed V and J ends, which lost 4 bases and 4 bases, there was a span of 14 bases. CDR1 is SGHNT, CDR2 YYREEE, per germline (reference sequence). There are 14 residues in the CDR3. The CDR3 is CASSGRGLATEAFF. The CDR3 DNA reads as TGTGCCAGCAGCGGCAGGGGTCTAGCCACTGAAGCTTTCTTT.

Written as DNA, the CDR3 is TGTGCCAGCAGCCGCGGGACCGACACAAGCTACGAGCAGTACTTC. Protein: CASSRGTDTSYEQYF. J is TRBJ2-7 and V is TRBV11-2; D might be TRBD2 (6 bases). The CDR3 is 15 amino acids. The germline V and J ends were trimmed by 5 bases and 3 bases, with 17 bases remaining between them. CDR1 is SGHAT, CDR2 FQNNGV, per germline.

The chain combines TRBV19 with TRBJ2-1; 8 nucleotides agree with TRBD2. Germline V lookup: CDR1 LNHDA, CDR2 SQIVND (reference sequence). Trimming removed 7 bases from V and 0 bases from J; junction bases left unmatched: 8. The CDR3 contains 16 residues. The CDR3 loop reads CASTDSGAISYNEQFF. For the CDR3, the DNA is TGTGCCAGTACCGATAGCGGGGCTATCTCCTACAATGAGCAGTTCTTC.

This clone has only a few counts. V and J are TRBV12-3 or TRBV12-4 and TRBJ1-5; D gene ambiguous. The ends were cut back, 7 bases at V and 5 bases at J, with 12 bases in the middle. The CDR3 has 13 amino acids. The CDR3 DNA reads TGTGCCAGCACCTCCAGCGTCGATCAGCCCCAGCATTTT. Its translation: CASTSSVDQPQHF.

V and J are TRBV27 and TRBJ1-1, with D tentatively TRBD1 (5 bases). Trimming removed 0 bases at V and 6 bases at J, with 20 bases between. The germline gives CDR1 MNHEY, CDR2 SMNVEV (reference sequence). CDR3 size: 17 residues. DNA of the CDR3: TGTGCCAGCAGTTTATCAGGTAGGGGTATATGGATCGCTGAAGCTTTCTTT. Its translation: CASSLSGRGIWIAEAFF.

The rearrangement joins TRBV19 to TRBJ2-5; D is unclear. Germline V gives CDR1 LNHDA, CDR2 SQIVND (reference sequence). This CDR3 is 12 amino acids long. The ends were cut back, 5 bases at V and 0 bases at J, with 4 bases in the middle. CDR3 residues: CASSPYQETQYF. The CDR3 DNA is TGTGCCAGTAGTCCTTACCAAGAGACCCAGTACTTC. The whole variable domain, remainder taken from reference TRBV19 and TRBJ2-5, is DGGITQSPKYLFRKEGQNVTLSCEQNLNHDAMYWYRQDPGQGLRLIYYSQIVNDFQKGDIAEGYSVSREKKESFPLTVTSAQKNPTAFYLCASSPYQETQYFGPGTRLLVL.

The CDR3 sequence is CASRGNGGPYEQYF. In nucleotides, the CDR3 is TGTGCCAGCAGGGGAAACGGGGGACCCTACGAGCAGTACTTC. The chain combines TRBV2 with TRBJ2-7, with D tentatively TRBD2 (6 bases). CDR1 SNHLY and CDR2 FYNNEI come from the germline V gene. With 6 bases removed from V and 2 bases from J, the gap between germline ends came to 14 bases. The CDR3 sequence is 14 residues long.

The chain joins TRBV9 to TRBJ2-3; TRBD2 aligns across 11 bases. The CDR3 contains 15 residues. Per the germline V gene, CDR1 is SGDLS and CDR2 is YYNGEE. Losses at the gene ends were 3 bases for V and 2 bases for J; bases not matched to a gene: 2. The CDR3 here is CASSGSGRVTDTQYF. CDR3 nucleotide sequence: TGTGCCAGCAGCGGTAGCGGGAGGGTCACAGATACGCAGTATTTT.

The chain employs TRBV3-1 (or the pseudogene TRBV3-2) and TRBJ2-1; TRBD2 aligns across 13 bases. This CDR3 is built from 15 residues. Trimming at V came to 8 bases and at J to 1 base, leaving 2 bases not matched to a gene. CDR1 and CDR2 from the germline V gene are LGHDT and YNNKEL (reference sequence). In nucleotides, the CDR3 is TGTGCCAGCCGGGGACTAGCGGGATCCTACAATGAGCAGTTCTTC. Protein product: CASRGLAGSYNEQFF.

This clone appeared many times. V gene TRBV7-9 combines with J gene TRBJ2-1, with a possible D match to TRBD1 (6 bases). The ends were cut back, 5 bases at V and 2 bases at J, with 19 bases in the middle. The CDR3 totals 17 residues. Germline CDR1 is SEHNR and CDR2 is FQNEAQ (reference sequence). CDR3 protein: CASSPPHRVSPYNEQFF. In nucleotides, the CDR3 is TGTGCCAGCAGCCCCCCACACAGGGTCAGCCCCTACAATGAGCAGTTCTTC.

J is TRBJ1-1 and V is TRBV11-2; D unclear. Germline V gene lookup returns CDR1 SGHAT and CDR2 FQNNGV. Trimming pared 1 base from V and 0 bases from J, leaving 6 bases between. The CDR3 totals 14 residues. The CDR3 nucleotides are TGTGCCAGCAGCTTAGGAGGGATGAACACTGAAGCTTTCTTT. Residues: CASSLGGMNTEAFF.

This chain connects TRBV29-1 to TRBJ2-7, with no clear D. Trimming left V 6 bases short and J 2 bases short, with 11 bases between. The CDR3 length is 12 residues. The germline gives CDR1 SQVTM, CDR2 ANQGSEA. Here the CDR3 DNA reads TGCAGCGTATTGGTAGATGCCTACGAGCAGTACTTC. It translates to CSVLVDAYEQYF.

J is TRBJ1-3 and V is TRBV19; perhaps TRBD1 as D (6 bases). The CDR3 covers 13 residues. The germline gives CDR1 LNHDA, CDR2 SQIVND (reference sequence). V shed 9 bases and J shed 3 bases, with 12 bases lying between them. CDR3 amino acids: CARGGALGNTIYF. CDR3 DNA sequence: TGTGCCAGGGGGGGGGCGCTTGGAAACACCATATATTTT.